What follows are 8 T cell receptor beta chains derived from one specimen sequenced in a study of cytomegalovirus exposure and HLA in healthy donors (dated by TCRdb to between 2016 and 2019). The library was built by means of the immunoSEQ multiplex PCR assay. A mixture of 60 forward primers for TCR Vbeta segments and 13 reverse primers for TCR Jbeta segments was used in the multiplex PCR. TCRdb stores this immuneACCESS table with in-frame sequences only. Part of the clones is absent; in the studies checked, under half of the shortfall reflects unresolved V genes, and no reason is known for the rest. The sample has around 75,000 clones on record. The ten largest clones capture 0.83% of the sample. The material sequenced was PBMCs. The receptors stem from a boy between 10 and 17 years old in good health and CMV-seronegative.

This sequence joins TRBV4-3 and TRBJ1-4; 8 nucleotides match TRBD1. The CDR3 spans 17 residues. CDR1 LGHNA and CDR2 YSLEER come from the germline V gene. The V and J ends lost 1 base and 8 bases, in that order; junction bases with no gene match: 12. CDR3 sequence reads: CASSQGRSGGAGEKLFF. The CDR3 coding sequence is TGCGCCAGCAGCCAAGGCCGCTCAGGGGGCGCGGGGGAAAAACTGTTTTTT.

The DNA for the CDR3 is TGTGCCAGCAGTTACCGCACCGTAGCCGTGACTTATGGCTACACCTTC. Amino acids: CASSYRTVAVTYGYTF. The chain recombines TRBV6-5 with TRBJ1-2; D unclear. Germline assignment: CDR1 MNHEY and CDR2 SVGAGI. CDR3 length: 16 residues. The V gene lost 2 bases and the J gene lost 5 bases, with 18 bases spanning the gap.

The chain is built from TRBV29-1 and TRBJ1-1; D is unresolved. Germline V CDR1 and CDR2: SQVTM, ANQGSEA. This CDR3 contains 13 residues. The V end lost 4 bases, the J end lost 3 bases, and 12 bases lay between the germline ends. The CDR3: CSVGRGIYTEAFF. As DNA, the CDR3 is TGCAGCGTTGGTCGGGGTATCTACACTGAAGCTTTCTTT.

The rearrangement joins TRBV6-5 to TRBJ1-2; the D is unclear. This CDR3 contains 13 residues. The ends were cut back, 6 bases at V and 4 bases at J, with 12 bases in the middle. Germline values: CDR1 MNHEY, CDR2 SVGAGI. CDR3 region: CASSSDSFYGYTF. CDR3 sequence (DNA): TGTGCCAGCAGCTCCGATAGCTTCTATGGCTACACCTTC.

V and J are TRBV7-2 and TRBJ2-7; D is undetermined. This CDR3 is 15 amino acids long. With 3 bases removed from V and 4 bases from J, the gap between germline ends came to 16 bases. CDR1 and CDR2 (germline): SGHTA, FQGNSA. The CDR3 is CASSFNYGRPYEQYF. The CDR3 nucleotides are TGTGCCAGCAGCTTCAACTATGGTCGACCATACGAGCAGTACTTC.

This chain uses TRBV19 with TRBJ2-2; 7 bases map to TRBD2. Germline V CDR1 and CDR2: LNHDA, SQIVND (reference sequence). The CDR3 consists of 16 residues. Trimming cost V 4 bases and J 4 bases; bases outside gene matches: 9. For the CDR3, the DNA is TGTGCCAGTAGTACTAGGATACCGGGGGGCACCGGGGAGCTGTTTTTT. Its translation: CASSTRIPGGTGELFF.

The CDR3 sequence: CASNDRVLNTEAFF. CDR3 sequence (DNA): TGTGCCAGCAATGACAGGGTCTTGAACACTGAAGCTTTCTTT. The chain employs TRBV19 and TRBJ1-1; 7 nucleotides align to TRBD1. Trimming cost V 9 bases and J 0 bases; bases outside gene matches: 7. Per germline, CDR1 LNHDA and CDR2 SQIVND (reference sequence). The CDR3 is 14 amino acids.

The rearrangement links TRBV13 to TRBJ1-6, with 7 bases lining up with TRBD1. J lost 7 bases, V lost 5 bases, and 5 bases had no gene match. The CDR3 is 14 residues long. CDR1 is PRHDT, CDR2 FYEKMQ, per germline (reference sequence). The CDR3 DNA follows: TGTGCCAGCAGCCCGGGACAGACGAATTCACCCCTCCACTTT. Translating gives CASSPGQTNSPLHF.